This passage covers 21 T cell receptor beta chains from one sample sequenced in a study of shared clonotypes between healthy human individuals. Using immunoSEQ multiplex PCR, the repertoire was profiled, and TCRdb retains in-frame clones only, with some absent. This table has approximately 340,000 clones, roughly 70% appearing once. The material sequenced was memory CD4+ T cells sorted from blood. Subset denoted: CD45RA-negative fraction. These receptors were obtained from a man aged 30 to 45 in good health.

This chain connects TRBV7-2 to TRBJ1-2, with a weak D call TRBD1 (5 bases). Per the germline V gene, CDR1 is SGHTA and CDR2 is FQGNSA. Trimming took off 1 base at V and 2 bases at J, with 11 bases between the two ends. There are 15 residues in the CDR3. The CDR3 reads CASSLVRTQNYGYTF. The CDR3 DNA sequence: TGTGCCAGCAGCTTAGTCAGGACACAGAACTATGGCTACACCTTC.

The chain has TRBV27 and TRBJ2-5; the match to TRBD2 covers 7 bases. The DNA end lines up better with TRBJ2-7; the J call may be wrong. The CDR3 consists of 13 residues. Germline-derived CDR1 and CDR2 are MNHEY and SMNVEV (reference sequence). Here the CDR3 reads CASRKGLGYEQYF. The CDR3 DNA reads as TGTGCCAGCAGGAAAGGACTAGGCTACGAGCAGTACTTC.

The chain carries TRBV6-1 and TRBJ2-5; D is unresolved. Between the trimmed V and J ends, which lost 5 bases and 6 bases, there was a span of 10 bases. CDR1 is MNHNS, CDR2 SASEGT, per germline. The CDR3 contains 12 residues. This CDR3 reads CASSRAGQTQYF. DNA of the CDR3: TGTGCCAGCAGTAGAGCCGGACAGACCCAGTACTTC.

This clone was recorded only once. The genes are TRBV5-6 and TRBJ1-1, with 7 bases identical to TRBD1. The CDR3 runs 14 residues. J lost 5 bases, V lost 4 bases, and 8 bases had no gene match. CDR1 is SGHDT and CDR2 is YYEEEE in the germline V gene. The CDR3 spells CASSPRGLRTEAFF. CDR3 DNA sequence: TGTGCCAGCAGCCCTAGGGGGCTACGGACTGAAGCTTTCTTT. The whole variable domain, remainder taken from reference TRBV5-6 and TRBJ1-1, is DAGVTQSPTHLIKTRGQQVTLRCSPKSGHDTVSWYQQALGQGPQFIFQYYEEEERQRGNFPDRFSGHQFPNYSSELNVNALLLGDSALYLCASSPRGLRTEAFFGQGTRLTVV.

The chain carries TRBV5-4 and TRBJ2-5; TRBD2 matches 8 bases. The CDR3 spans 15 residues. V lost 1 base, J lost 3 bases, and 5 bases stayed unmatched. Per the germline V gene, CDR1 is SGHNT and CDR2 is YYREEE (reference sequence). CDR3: CASSLKRGSKETQYF. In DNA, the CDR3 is TGTGCCAGCAGCTTGAAGCGGGGGAGTAAAGAGACCCAGTACTTC.

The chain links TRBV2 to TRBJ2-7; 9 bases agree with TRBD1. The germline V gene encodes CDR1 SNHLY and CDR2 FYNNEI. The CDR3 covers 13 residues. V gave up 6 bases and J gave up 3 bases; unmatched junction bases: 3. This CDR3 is CASSGTGIYEQYF. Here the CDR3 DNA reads TGTGCCAGCAGCGGGACAGGGATCTACGAGCAGTACTTC. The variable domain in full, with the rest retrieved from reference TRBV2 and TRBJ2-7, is EPEVTQTPSHQVTQMGQEVILRCVPISNHLYFYWYRQILGQKVEFLVSFYNNEISEKSEIFDDQFSVERPDGSNFTLKIRSTKLEDSAMYFCASSGTGIYEQYFGPGTRLTVT.

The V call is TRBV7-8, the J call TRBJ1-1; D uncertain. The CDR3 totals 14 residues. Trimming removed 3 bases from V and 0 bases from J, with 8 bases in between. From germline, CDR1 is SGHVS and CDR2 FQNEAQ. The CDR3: CASSFSDLNTEAFF. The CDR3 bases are TGTGCCAGCAGCTTCTCCGACTTGAACACTGAAGCTTTCTTT.

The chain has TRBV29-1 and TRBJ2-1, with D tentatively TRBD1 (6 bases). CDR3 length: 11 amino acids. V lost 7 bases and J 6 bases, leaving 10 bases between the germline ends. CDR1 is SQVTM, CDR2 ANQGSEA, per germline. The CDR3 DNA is TGCAGCGGGGGGCGCATCAATGAGCAGTTCTTC. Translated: CSGGRINEQFF.

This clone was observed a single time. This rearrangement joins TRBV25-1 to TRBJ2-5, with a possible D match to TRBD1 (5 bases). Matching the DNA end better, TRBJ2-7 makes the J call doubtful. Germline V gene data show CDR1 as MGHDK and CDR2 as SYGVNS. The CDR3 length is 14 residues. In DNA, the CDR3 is TGTGCCAGCAGTGAGGGGTGGGGCCAGTACGAGCAGTACTTC. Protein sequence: CASSEGWGQYEQYF.

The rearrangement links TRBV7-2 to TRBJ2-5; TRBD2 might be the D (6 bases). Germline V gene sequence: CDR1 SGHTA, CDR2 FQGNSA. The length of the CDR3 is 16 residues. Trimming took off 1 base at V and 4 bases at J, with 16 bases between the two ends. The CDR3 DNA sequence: TGTGCCAGCAGCTTAGGAGGGTTAGCGGTTCGAGAGACCCAGTACTTC. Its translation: CASSLGGLAVRETQYF. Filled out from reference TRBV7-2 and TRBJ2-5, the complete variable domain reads GAGVSQSPSNKVTEKGKDVELRCDPISGHTALYWYRQSLGQGLEFLIYFQGNSAPDKSGLPSDRFSAERTGGSVSTLTIQRTQQEDSAVYLCASSLGGLAVRETQYFGPGTRLLVL.

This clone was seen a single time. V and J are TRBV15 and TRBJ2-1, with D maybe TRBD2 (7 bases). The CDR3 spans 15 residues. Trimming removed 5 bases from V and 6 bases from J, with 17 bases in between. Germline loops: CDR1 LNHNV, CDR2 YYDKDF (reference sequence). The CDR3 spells CATSGLGGRTNEQFF. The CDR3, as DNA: TGTGCCACCAGCGGACTAGGGGGACGCACCAATGAGCAGTTCTTC.

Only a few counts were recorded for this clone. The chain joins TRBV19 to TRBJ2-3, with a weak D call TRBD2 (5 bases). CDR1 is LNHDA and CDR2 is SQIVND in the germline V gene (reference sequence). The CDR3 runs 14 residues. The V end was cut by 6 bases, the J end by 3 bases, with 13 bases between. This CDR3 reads CASRSVARTDTQYF. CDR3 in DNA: TGTGCCAGTAGGTCGGTAGCGAGGACAGATACGCAGTATTTT.

CDR3 loop: CASSLTGTGVLEQYF. The DNA for the CDR3 is TGTGCCAGCAGCTTAACCGGGACAGGGGTGTTAGAGCAGTACTTC. The genes are TRBV7-9 and TRBJ2-7, with 10 bases fitting TRBD1. Germline V gene data show CDR1 as SEHNR and CDR2 as FQNEAQ (reference sequence). J lost 7 bases, V lost 2 bases, and 8 bases had no gene match. This CDR3 contains 15 residues.

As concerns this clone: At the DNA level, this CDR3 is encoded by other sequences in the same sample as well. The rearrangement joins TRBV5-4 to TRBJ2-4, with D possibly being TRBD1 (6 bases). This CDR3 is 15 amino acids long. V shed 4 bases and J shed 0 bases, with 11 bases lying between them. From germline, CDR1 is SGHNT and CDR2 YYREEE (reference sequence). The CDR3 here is CASSSGQLAKNIQYF. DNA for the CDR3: TGTGCCAGCAGCAGTGGACAGCTAGCCAAAAACATTCAGTACTTC.

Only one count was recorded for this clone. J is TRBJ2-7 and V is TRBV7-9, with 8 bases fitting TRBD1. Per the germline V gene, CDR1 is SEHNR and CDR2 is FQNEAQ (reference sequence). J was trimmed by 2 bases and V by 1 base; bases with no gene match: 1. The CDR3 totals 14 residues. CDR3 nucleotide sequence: TGTGCCAGCAGCTTAGACAGGGGGACCTACGAGCAGTACTTC. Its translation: CASSLDRGTYEQYF. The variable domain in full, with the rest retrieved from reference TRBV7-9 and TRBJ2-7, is DTGVSQNPRHKITKRGQNVTFRCDPISEHNRLYWYRQTLGQGPEFLTYFQNEAQLEKSRLLSDRFSAERPKGSFSTLEIQRTEQGDSAMYLCASSLDRGTYEQYFGPGTRLTVT.

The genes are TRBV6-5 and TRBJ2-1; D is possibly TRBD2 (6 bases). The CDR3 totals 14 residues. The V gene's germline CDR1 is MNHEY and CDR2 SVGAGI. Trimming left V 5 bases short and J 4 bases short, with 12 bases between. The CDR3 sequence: CASSLGGMYNEQFF. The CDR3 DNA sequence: TGTGCCAGCAGTCTCGGAGGGATGTACAATGAGCAGTTCTTC.

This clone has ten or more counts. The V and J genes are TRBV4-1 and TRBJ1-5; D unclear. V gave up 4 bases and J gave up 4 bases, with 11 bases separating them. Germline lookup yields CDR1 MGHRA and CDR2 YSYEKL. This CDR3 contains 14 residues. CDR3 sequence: CASSPLALNQPQHF. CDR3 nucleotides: TGCGCCAGCAGCCCACTGGCCCTTAATCAGCCCCAGCATTTT.

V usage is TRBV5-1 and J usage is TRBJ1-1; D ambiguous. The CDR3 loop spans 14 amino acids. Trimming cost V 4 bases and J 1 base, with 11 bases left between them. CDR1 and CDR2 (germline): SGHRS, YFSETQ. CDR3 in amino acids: CASSLGEENTEAFF. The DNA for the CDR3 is TGCGCCAGCAGCCTGGGAGAGGAGAACACTGAAGCTTTCTTT.

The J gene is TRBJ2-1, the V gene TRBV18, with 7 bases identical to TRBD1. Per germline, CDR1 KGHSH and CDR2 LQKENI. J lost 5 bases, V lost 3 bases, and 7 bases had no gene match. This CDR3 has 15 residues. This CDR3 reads CASSPLTGQNNEQFF. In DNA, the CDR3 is TGTGCCAGCTCACCGCTTACGGGACAGAACAATGAGCAGTTCTTC.

DNA of the CDR3: TGCAGTGCTGGGAACGGAGCGGGGTTCTTC. Protein product: CSAGNGAGFF. The V gene is TRBV20-1, the J gene TRBJ2-1; maybe TRBD2 (6 bases). Germline values: CDR1 DFQATT, CDR2 SNEGSKA (reference sequence). CDR3 length: 10 amino acids. The V and J ends lost 5 bases and 15 bases respectively, with 14 bases between them.

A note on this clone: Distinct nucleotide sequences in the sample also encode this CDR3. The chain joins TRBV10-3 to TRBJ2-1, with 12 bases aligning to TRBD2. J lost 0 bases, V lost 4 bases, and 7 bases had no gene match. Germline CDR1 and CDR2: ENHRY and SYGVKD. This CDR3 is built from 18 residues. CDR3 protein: CAISGGLAGGSSYNEQFF. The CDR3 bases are TGTGCCATCAGTGGGGGGCTAGCGGGAGGGAGCTCCTACAATGAGCAGTTCTTC.